This T cell receptor beta chain was captured by sequencing in a study of technical replicates of blood from several donors. Method: immunoSEQ multiplex PCR; TCRdb's copy keeps in-frame clones and lacks some. The sample has some 70,000 clones, around 90% seen once. This clone has only one observation. A read error may account for a junction end that differs from germline. The CDR3 covers 16 residues. Germline V lookup: CDR1 LNHDA, CDR2 SQIVND (reference sequence). This rearrangement joins TRBV19 to TRBJ1-1, with 7 bases fitting TRBD1. Input material: T cells isolated from PBMCs. The sequence was obtained from a human donor in good health. CDR3 in amino acids: CASRIGGVGWNTEAFF. DNA of the CDR3: TGTGCCAGTAGAATAGGGGGCGTAGGATGGAACACTGAAGCTTTCTTT. Complete variable domain (other parts from reference TRBV19 and TRBJ1-1): DGGITQSPKYLFRKEGQNVTLSCEQNLNHDAMYWYRQDPGQGLRLIYYSQIVNDFQKGDIAEGYSVSREKKESFPLTVTSAQKNPTAFYLCASRIGGVGWNTEAFFGQGTRLTVV.